What follows are 10 T cell receptor beta chains derived from one specimen sequenced in a study of T cells after yellow fever vaccination. Each CDR3 protein is one row after TCRdb ran MiXCR on the 5' RACE reads. Found here are approximately 110,000 distinct CDR3 sequences, 7.5% to 9.5% of them singletons; the top ten hold roughly 27%. Sequences were derived from CD8+ T cells sorted from PBMCs, sampled 45 days after the yellow fever booster vaccination. Source of these receptors: a man younger than 45 who received the YFV17D yellow fever vaccine.

This chain links TRBV7-9 with TRBJ2-2; D call uncertain. Germline CDR1 SEHNR, CDR2 FQNEAQ (reference sequence). V lost 2 bases, J lost 3 bases, and 10 bases lay in between. This CDR3 comprises 15 residues. CDR3 nucleotide sequence: TGTGCCAGCAGCTTAAGTGCGGAGCACACCGGGGAGCTGTTTTTT. Translated, it gives CASSLSAEHTGELFF.

The table lists this clonotype with many counts. The V call is TRBV7-8, the J call TRBJ2-5; 10 bases align to TRBD2. This CDR3 contains 15 residues. Losses at the gene ends were 5 bases for V and 10 bases for J; bases not matched to a gene: 13. CDR1 and CDR2 (germline): SGHVS, FQNEAQ. The CDR3 is CASSPLAGGHGIQYF. Written as DNA, the CDR3 is TGTGCCAGCAGCCCGTTAGCGGGAGGTCACGGGATCCAGTACTTC.

V is TRBV12-3 or TRBV12-4 and J is TRBJ2-1; the match to TRBD1 covers 9 bases. The CDR3 length is 17 residues. The V gene end was trimmed by 5 bases and the J gene end by 7 bases; junction bases not matched to a gene: 15. This CDR3 is CASSTTGTGFFRNEQFF. DNA of the CDR3: TGTGCCAGCAGTACTACCGGGACAGGGTTCTTTCGGAATGAGCAGTTCTTC.

Only one count was recorded for this clonotype. A much larger clone lies a single base off, so this may be a read error. This rearrangement joins TRBV27 to TRBJ2-7; 10 bases fit TRBD1. This CDR3 has 14 residues. Losses at the gene ends were 6 bases for V and 6 bases for J; bases not matched to a gene: 8. In germline, CDR1 is MNHEY, CDR2 SMNVEV (reference sequence). In nucleotides, the CDR3 is TGTGCCAGCAGAAACCTCGGACAGGGGGGCGAGCAGTACTTC. It is translated as CASRNLGQGGEQYF.

This clonotype was detected ten times or more. V usage is TRBV7-6 and J usage is TRBJ2-7, with a weak D call TRBD1 (6 bases). V shed 5 bases and J shed 3 bases, with 17 bases lying between them. CDR3 size: 15 residues. Germline loops: CDR1 SGHVS, CDR2 FNYEAQ. The chain's CDR3 is CASSDRDTPFYEQYF. In DNA form, the CDR3 reads TGTGCCAGCAGCGACCGGGACACCCCTTTCTACGAGCAGTACTTC.

In this sample, this clonotype turned up many times. The chain uses TRBV18 and TRBJ2-5; 8 nucleotides agree with TRBD1. The CDR3 sequence is 15 residues long. Germline-derived CDR1 and CDR2 are KGHSH and LQKENI. V gave up 5 bases and J gave up 1 base; unmatched junction bases: 6. The CDR3 DNA reads TGTGCCAGCTCATCAACGGACAGGGTCCAAGAGACCCAGTACTTC. This gives the protein CASSSTDRVQETQYF.

This clonotype was counted at least ten times. The chain couples TRBV7-6 to TRBJ2-1, with 10 bases matching TRBD2. Losses at the gene ends were 5 bases for V and 2 bases for J; bases not matched to a gene: 6. This CDR3 spans 16 amino acids. Germline assignment: CDR1 SGHVS and CDR2 FNYEAQ. In nucleotides, the CDR3 is TGTGCCAGCAGCGTATCTAGCGGGGGCGCCTACAATGAGCAGTTCTTC. This gives the protein CASSVSSGGAYNEQFF.

This clonotype was picked up many times. The chain couples TRBV4-3 to TRBJ2-7; tentatively, D is TRBD2 (7 bases). V lost 8 bases and J lost 7, with 24 bases in between. The CDR3 sequence is 15 residues long. The germline V gene has CDR1 LGHNA and CDR2 YSLEER. CDR3 sequence: CASGSGAGVEGEQYF. The CDR3 DNA reads TGCGCCAGCGGTTCAGGGGCGGGAGTAGAGGGGGAGCAGTACTTC.

This clonotype has just a few counts. The rearrangement links TRBV11-2 to TRBJ2-1, with D perhaps TRBD1 or TRBD2 (5 bases each). The V and J ends lost 0 bases and 0 bases respectively, with 15 bases between them. CDR1 is SGHAT and CDR2 is FQNNGV in the germline V gene. The CDR3 covers 18 residues. Written as DNA, the CDR3 is TGTGCCAGCAGCTTAGATGAGGGGACCCTGAGCTCCTACAATGAGCAGTTCTTC. It yields the protein CASSLDEGTLSSYNEQFF.

This chain joins TRBV6-2 or TRBV6-3 and TRBJ2-1, with D possibly being TRBD2 (6 bases). The CDR3 has 13 amino acids. Germline V lookup: CDR1 MNHEY, CDR2 SVGEGT. V gave up 6 bases and J gave up 4 bases, with 10 bases separating them. The chain's CDR3 is CASSGSTYNEQFF. In DNA, the CDR3 is TGTGCCAGCAGCGGGAGTACGTACAATGAGCAGTTCTTC.